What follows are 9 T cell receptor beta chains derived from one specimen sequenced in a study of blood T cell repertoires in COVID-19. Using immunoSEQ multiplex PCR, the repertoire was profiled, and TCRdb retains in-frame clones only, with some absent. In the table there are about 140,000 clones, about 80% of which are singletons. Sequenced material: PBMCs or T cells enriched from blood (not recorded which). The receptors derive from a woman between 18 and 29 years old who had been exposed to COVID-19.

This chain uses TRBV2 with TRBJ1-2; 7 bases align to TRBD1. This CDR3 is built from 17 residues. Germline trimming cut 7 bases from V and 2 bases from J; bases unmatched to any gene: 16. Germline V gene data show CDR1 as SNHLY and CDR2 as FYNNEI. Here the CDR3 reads CASIKGGPGQINYGYTF. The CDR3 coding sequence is TGTGCCAGCATCAAAGGCGGCCCGGGACAGATAAACTATGGCTACACCTTC.

CDR3 region: CASSLSSTSPQETQYF. In nucleotides, the CDR3 is TGTGCCAGCAGCCTCTCTAGCACTAGTCCACAAGAGACCCAGTACTTC. The chain uses TRBV7-2 and TRBJ2-5, with a tentative D call TRBD2 (5 bases). Germline loops: CDR1 SGHTA, CDR2 FQGNSA. The germline V and J ends were trimmed by 5 bases and 2 bases, with 18 bases remaining between them. The CDR3 sequence is 16 residues long.

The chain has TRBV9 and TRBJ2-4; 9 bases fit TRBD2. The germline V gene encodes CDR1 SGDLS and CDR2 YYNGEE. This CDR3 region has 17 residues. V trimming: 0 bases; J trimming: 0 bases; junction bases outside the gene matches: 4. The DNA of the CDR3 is TGTGCCAGCAGCGTAGAAGCACTAGCGGGAGCCAAAAACATTCAGTACTTC. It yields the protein CASSVEALAGAKNIQYF.

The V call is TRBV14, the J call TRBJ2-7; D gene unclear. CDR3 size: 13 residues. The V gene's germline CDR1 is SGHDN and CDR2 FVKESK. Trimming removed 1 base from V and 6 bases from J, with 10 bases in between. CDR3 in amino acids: CASSQAGPLEQYF. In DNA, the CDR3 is TGTGCCAGCAGCCAAGCGGGTCCCCTCGAGCAGTACTTC.

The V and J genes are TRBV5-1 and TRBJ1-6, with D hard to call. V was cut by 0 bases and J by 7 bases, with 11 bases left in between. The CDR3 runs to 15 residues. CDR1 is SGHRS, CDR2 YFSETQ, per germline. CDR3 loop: CASSLEQRANSPLHF. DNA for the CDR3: TGCGCCAGCAGCTTGGAACAGCGGGCCAATTCACCCCTCCACTTT.

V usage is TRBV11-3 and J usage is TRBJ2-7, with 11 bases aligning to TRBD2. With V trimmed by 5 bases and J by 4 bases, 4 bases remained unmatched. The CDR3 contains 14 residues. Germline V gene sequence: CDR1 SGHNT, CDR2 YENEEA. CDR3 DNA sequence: TGTGCCAGCAGCGACGGGACTAGCGGATACGAGCAGTACTTC. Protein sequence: CASSDGTSGYEQYF.

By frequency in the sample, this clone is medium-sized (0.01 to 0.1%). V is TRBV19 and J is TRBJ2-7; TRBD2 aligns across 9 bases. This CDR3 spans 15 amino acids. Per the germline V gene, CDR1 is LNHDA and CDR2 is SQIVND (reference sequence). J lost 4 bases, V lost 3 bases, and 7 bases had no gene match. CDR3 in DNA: TGTGCCAGTAGTATGACTAGCGGAGGGGGTTACGAGCAGTACTTC. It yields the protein CASSMTSGGGYEQYF.

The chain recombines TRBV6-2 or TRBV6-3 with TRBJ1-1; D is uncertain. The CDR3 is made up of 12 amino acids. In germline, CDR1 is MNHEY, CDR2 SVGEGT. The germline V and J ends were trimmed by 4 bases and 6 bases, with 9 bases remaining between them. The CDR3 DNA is TGTGCCAGCAGTTCTAGTTTGTCTGAAGCTTTCTTT. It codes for CASSSSLSEAFF.

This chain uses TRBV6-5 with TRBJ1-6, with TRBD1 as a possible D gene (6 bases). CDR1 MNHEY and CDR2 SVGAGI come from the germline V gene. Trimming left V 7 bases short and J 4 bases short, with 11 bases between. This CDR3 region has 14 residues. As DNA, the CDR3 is TGTGCCAGCACCGGACAGTCATATAATTCACCCCTCCACTTT. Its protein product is CASTGQSYNSPLHF.